This TCR beta chain appears in the sequencing data of a study of T cell clonotyping in hematopoietic cell transplantation. Broader study findings: Graft donor and pretransplant recipient Inverse Simpson Index values predicted broader posttransplant TCR diversity. Recipient TCR diversity dropped after transplant; expanded clonotypes rose from day 30 to 180.

V dropped 0 bases and J dropped 0 bases, with 11 bases sitting between them. CDR3 length equals 16 residues. Looked up from germline, CDR1 is SGDLS and CDR2 is YYNGEE. This table comes from immunoSEQ multiplex PCR, and its TCRdb copy is limited to in-frame clones, with some not included. The profile shows more than 65,000 clones, about 94% of them singletons. To note about this clone: What it binds is unknown.

The rearrangement uses TRBV9 and TRBJ2-3, with D tentatively TRBD1 or TRBD2 (5 bases each). The TCR comes from a man aged 50 to 59 in good health. Some clones in this sample may be carry-over from other donors' samples. Sequencing was carried out using peripheral blood mononuclear cells. The CDR3 region has the DNA TGTGCCAGCAGCGTAGCTAGGGACCTCAGCACAGATACGCAGTATTTT. Protein product: CASSVARDLSTDTQYF.